The present TCR beta chain was sequenced within a study of T cells in Graves' hyperthyroidism and ophthalmopathy (dated by TCRdb to about 2019). With respect to the entire study: Peripheral blood samples were taken at initial diagnosis, before any treatment was given. To identify TCR V-J signatures that set the groups apart, the researchers used a discovery cohort of about a hundred patients, made up of 40 to 45 with Graves' ophthalmopathy and about 60 with stable Graves' hyperthyroidism. Prospective prediction of ophthalmopathy was tested in an independent validation cohort of approximately 19 hyperthyroidism patients and 15 to 17 patients who later progressed to ophthalmopathy. For training and testing, the roughly 93 patients in the discovery cohort were randomly divided in a 7:3 ratio. In addition, the study compared T-cell repertoires in thyroid tissue and in blood from roughly 6 Graves' hyperthyroidism patients. Following sampling, methimazole starting at 30 mg daily was given to hyperthyroidism patients, and high-dose intravenous methylprednisolone was given to ophthalmopathy patients. According to the paper, TCR Vbeta CDR3 sequencing was carried out on about 140 peripheral blood samples, which came from fewer than 50 ophthalmopathy, approximately 72 hyperthyroidism and roughly 17 progressor patients. On the study overall, not on this receptor specifically: Most expanded thyroid clonotypes (frequency above 0.001) were also detected in blood, suggesting blood repertoires may reflect thyroid immune responses. In validation, the model predicted progression to ophthalmopathy with around 71% sensitivity and less than 80% specificity, a median of 6.5 months before onset. Sample size was not statistically predetermined, and blinding of investigators to group allocation was not performed. Ophthalmopathy was separated from stable hyperthyroidism by a 13 V-J signature model, with around 88% sensitivity and about 81% specificity obtained in cross-validation and 80%/75% obtained in testing.

Amplification of TCR beta CDR3 regions was carried out from RNA transcripts. A first-round RT-PCR of the TCR CDR3 used the HTBI primer set with the Qiagen OneStep RT-PCR kit. The libraries were constructed in a second round of multiplex PCR and then size-selected and purified. The libraries were sequenced on an Illumina HiSeq2000 using paired-end 100 bp reads. The original methods were these. Raw data were processed with SOAPnuke, discarding reads with adapters, uncalled bases, mean Phred below 15, or no exact constant-primer or identifier match. High-quality paired reads were merged using COPE v1.2.5, and each unique nucleotide sequence was defined as a clonotype. Clonotypes were aligned to IMGT TRBV, TRBD and TRBJ reference segments using MiTCR v1.1. Only V-J combinations with frequency above 0.0001, covering about 99% of repertoires, were analysed. The TCS score was defined as the ratio of F50 (clonal expansion) to E x V (chaos), calculated using BLOSUM62-based TCRdist between CDR3 peptides within each V-J. Welch's t-statistics and random forest reduced fewer than 550 V-J features to under 15, which were used in a naive Bayes classifier (R e1071). The similarity between thyroid and blood repertoires was quantified using the Morisita-Horn index. TCRdb reprocessed the public reads (quality trimming at Q25 with fastp, clone calling with MiXCR) and kept in-frame beta chains. CDR3 protein sequences are deduplicated, and each keeps its most common genes and DNA. The V and J calls were not made by the authors but by TCRdb's processing. The sample table contains roughly 800,000 distinct CDR3 sequences; only one count was recorded for roughly 37% of them. Jointly, the top ten make up 7% to 10% of the sample.

The CDR3 starts with the cysteine, ends with the phenylalanine, and has 17 residues. Just the 51-base CDR3 DNA is kept, in frame starting at base 1. Germline trimming amounts to 4 bases on V and 0 bases on J, with 11 as the count of junction bases outside the gene matches. From a lookup of the germline V gene (reference sequence), CDR1 and CDR2 are MNHNY and SVGAGI. A word on this clonotype: No antigen is known for it. Base qualities were left out, and no much larger clone turns up one base away.

Stable Graves' hyperthyroidism was defined as the absence of progression to ophthalmopathy over 18 months of follow-up. Hyperthyroidism patients were newly diagnosed, with disease duration under 2 months, and aged 18 to 65 years. Exclusion was applied to patients with uncontrolled infections, other autoimmune diseases, pregnancy or lactation. Clinical symptoms, serum thyroxine and TRAb, thyroid ultrasound, and orbital computed tomography formed the basis for the diagnoses. PBMCs were separated from 7.5 to 10 ml of fresh peripheral blood using Ficoll-Paque density gradient centrifugation. Trizol reagent was used to extract total RNA, and RNA quality was then checked on an Agilent 2100 Bioanalyzer.

The chain was built from TRBV6-6 and TRBJ1-1; TRBD1 aligns with 7 central bases. The material sequenced was blood. The sequence was obtained from a man younger than 35 with Graves' hyperthyroidism. The nucleotide sequence is given as TGTGCCAGCAGTTCCAGGGGTGAGACAGGGATGAACACTGAAGCTTTCTTT. Its amino acids are CASSSRGETGMNTEAFF.